The source of this TCR beta chain is a study of T cell repertoires in cytomegalovirus infection. CDR1 SGHVS and CDR2 FQNEAQ come from the germline V gene. The CDR3 has 15 amino acids. The V segment lost 4 bases and the J segment 3 bases; nucleotides outside the gene matches: 6. TCRdb processed the reads anew with MiXCR; each CDR3 protein has one entry. This sample has 830,000 or so distinct CDR3 sequences, with about 31% found just once. With respect to this clonotype: Its antigen is unknown.

Sample: cultured CD8+ T cells from PBMCs, taken from culture after CMV antigen stimulation. The V gene is TRBV7-8, the J gene TRBJ1-1; the match to TRBD1 covers 9 bases. The clonotype comes from a human donor in good health (CMV status not recorded). Some clones in this sample may be carry-over from other donors' samples. The chain's CDR3 is CASSYTGGTDTEAFF. The CDR3 nucleotides are TGTGCCAGCAGCTATACAGGGGGCACGGACACTGAAGCTTTCTTT.